This T cell receptor beta chain appears in the sequencing data of a study of cytomegalovirus exposure and HLA in healthy donors. Overall study: The study's early data release held about 85 million unique TCRs from HLA-typed donors. Most genotyped donors, over 70% of 300 to 400, had Caucasian-associated genetic ancestry.

Study-wide points: V- and J-gene trimming of TCR beta was linked (in a later analysis) to a missense DCLRE1C variant. Most of the TCR beta V segments (in an earlier analysis) were productive either about 87% or about 30% of the time.

Note on this clone: Its antigen is still unknown.

V shed 6 bases, J shed 2 bases, and the junction held 4 bases outside the gene matches. The CDR3 contains 14 residues. Germline V gene lookup returns CDR1 SGHTA and CDR2 FQGNSA. The PCR used 60 Vbeta and 13 Jbeta primers. Here immunoSEQ multiplex PCR was the method, and the copy in TCRdb shows in-frame clones only, minus some. The sample has about 110,000 clones; the top ten hold 0.59%. J is TRBJ2-3 and V is TRBV7-2; 8 bases align to TRBD2. The specimen sequenced was PBMCs. The sequence came from a man over 45 in good health and CMV-seronegative. CDR3 in amino acids: CASSDGGDTDTQYF. CDR3 bases: TGTGCCAGCAGTGACGGGGGGGACACAGATACGCAGTATTTT.